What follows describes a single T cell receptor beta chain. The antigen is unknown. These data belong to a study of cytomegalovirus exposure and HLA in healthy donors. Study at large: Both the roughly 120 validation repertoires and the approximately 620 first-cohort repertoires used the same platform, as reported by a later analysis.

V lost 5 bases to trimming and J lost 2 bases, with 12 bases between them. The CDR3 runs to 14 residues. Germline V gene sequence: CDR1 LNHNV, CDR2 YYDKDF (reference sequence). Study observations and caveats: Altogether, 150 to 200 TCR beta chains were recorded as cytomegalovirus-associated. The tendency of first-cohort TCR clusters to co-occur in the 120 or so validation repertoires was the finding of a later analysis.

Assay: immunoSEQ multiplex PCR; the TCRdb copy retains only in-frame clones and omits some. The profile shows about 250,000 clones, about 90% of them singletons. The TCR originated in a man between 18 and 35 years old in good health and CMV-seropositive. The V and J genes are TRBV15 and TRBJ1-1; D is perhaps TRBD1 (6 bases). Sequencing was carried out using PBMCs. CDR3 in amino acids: CATSPGQRNTEAFF. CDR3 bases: TGTGCCACCAGCCCCGGACAGAGAAACACTGAAGCTTTCTTT.